The T cell receptor beta chain described here comes from a study of blood T cell repertoires in COVID-19. Profiled with immunoSEQ multiplex PCR; TCRdb holds only in-frame clones, not every one. The repertoire has 250,000 or so clones, more than 70% of them found once; the top ten carry around 0.98%. Trimming removed 0 bases at V and 6 bases at J, with 6 bases between. Germline V gives CDR1 SGHVS, CDR2 FNYEAQ. The CDR3 consists of 12 residues. The chain joins TRBV7-6 to TRBJ2-7; the D gene is possibly TRBD1 (6 bases). The receptor was derived from a woman in her 40s who had recovered from COVID-19. What was sequenced was peripheral blood. This chain's CDR3 is CASSLARGEQYF. Here the CDR3 DNA reads TGTGCCAGCAGCTTAGCCAGGGGCGAGCAGTACTTC.